This T cell receptor (beta chain) was documented in a study of cytotoxic CD8 clonotypes in ibrutinib-treated CLL. The CDR3 has 13 amino acids. J gave up 6 bases and V 4 bases, and 4 bases lay outside the gene matches. The germline CDR1 and CDR2 sequences are LNHDA and SQIVND (reference sequence). In regard to this clone: Its target is unknown.

The table came from immunoSEQ multiplex PCR; TCRdb's copy has only in-frame clones and leaves some out. This table has about 14,000 clones, roughly 68% appearing once. Study-wide results and caveats: Whereas clonality rose at ibrutinib response, it declined toward baseline at progression.

The rearrangement joins TRBV19 to TRBJ2-5, with 8 bases identical to TRBD1. The TCR sequence derives from a human donor with chronic lymphocytic leukemia. The sample in question was PBMCs, obtained before ibrutinib treatment. CDR3 protein: CASSTGGMQTQYF. The CDR3 nucleotides are TGTGCCAGTAGTACAGGGGGCATGCAGACCCAGTACTTC.